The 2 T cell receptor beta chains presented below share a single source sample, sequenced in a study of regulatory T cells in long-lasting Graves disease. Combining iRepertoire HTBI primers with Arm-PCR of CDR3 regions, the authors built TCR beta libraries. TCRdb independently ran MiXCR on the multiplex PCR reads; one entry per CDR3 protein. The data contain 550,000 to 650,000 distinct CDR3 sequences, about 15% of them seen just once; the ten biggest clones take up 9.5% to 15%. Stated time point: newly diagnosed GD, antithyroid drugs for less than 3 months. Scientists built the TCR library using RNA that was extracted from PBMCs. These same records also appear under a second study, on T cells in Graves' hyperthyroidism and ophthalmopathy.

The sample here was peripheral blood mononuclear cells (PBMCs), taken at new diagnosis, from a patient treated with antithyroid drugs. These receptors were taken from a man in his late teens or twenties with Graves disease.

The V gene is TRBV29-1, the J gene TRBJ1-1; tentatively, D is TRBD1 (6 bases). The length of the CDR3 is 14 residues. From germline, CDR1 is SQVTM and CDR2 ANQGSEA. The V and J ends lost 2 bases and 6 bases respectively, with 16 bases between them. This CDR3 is CSVEIGGRGPEAFF. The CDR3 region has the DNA TGCAGCGTTGAAATCGGCGGCCGGGGGCCTGAAGCTTTCTTT.

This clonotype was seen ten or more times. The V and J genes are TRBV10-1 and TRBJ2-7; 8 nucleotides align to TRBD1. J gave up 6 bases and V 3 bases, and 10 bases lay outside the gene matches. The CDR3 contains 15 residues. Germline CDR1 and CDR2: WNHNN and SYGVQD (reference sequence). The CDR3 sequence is CASSDAGTGKVEQYF. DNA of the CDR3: TGCGCCAGCAGTGACGCCGGGACAGGAAAAGTCGAGCAGTACTTC.